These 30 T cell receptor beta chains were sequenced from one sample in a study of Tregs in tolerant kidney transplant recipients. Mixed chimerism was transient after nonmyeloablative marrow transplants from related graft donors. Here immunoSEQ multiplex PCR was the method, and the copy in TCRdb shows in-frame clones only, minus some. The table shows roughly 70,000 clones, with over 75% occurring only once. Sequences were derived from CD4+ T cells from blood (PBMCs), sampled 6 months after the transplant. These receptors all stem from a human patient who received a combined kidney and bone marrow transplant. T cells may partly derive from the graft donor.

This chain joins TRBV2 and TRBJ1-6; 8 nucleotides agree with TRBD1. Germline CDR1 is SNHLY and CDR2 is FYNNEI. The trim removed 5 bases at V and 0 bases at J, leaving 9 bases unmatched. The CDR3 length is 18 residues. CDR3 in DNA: TGTGCCAGCAGTTCCCCGGGACAGGTCAGCTCCTATAATTCACCCCTCCACTTT. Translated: CASSSPGQVSSYNSPLHF.

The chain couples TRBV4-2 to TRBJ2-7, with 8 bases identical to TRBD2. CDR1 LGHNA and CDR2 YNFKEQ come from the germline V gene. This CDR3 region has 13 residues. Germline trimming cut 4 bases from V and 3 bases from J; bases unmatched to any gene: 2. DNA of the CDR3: TGTGCCAGCAGCCCAGCGGGGGTCTACGAGCAGTACTTC. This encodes CASSPAGVYEQYF.

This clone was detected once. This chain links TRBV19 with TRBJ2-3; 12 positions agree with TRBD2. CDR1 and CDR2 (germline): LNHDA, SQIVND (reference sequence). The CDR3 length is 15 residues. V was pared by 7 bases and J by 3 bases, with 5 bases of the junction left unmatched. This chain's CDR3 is CASTRGTSGTDTQYF. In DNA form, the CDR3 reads TGTGCCAGTACGCGCGGGACTAGCGGGACAGATACGCAGTATTTT. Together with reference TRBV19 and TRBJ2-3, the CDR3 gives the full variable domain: DGGITQSPKYLFRKEGQNVTLSCEQNLNHDAMYWYRQDPGQGLRLIYYSQIVNDFQKGDIAEGYSVSREKKESFPLTVTSAQKNPTAFYLCASTRGTSGTDTQYFGPGTRLTVL.

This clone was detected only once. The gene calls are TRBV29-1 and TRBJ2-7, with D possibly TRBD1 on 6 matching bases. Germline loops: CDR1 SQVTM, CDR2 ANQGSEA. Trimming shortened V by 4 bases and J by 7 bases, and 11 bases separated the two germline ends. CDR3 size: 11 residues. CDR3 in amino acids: CSVARGREQYF. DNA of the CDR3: TGCAGCGTTGCCAGGGGCCGGGAGCAGTACTTC.

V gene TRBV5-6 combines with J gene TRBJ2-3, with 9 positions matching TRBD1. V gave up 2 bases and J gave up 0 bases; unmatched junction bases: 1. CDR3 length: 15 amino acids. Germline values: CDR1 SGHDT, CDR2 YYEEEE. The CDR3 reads CASSFGTGSTDTQYF. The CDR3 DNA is TGTGCCAGCAGCTTCGGGACAGGGAGCACAGATACGCAGTATTTT.

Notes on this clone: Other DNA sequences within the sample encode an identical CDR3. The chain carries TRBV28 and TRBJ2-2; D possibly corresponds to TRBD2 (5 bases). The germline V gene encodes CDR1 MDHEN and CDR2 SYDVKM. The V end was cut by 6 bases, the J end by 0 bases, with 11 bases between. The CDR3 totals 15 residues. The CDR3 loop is CASSGLTSNTGELFF. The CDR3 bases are TGTGCCAGCAGCGGACTGACTTCGAACACCGGGGAGCTGTTTTTT.

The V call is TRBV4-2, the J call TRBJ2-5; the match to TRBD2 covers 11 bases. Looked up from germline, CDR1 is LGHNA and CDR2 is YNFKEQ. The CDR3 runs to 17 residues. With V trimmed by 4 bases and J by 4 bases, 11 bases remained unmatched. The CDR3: CASSLLGSGGAGETQYF. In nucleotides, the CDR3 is TGTGCCAGCAGCCTGCTCGGTAGCGGGGGGGCCGGAGAGACCCAGTACTTC.

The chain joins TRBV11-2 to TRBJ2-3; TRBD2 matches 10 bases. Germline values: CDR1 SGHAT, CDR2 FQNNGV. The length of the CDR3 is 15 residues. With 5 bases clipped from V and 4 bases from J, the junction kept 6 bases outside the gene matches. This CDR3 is CASSLSGRGPDTQYF. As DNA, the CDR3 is TGTGCCAGCAGCCTAAGCGGGAGGGGTCCAGATACGCAGTATTTT.

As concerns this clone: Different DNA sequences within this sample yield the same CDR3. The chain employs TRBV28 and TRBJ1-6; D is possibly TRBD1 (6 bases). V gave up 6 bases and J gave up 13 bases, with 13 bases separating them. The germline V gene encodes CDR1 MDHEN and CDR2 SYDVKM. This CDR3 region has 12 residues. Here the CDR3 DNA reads TGTGCCAGCAGCACAGGGACGACCCCCCTCCACTTT. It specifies CASSTGTTPLHF. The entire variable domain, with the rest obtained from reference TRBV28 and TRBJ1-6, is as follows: DVKVTQSSRYLVKRTGEKVFLECVQDMDHENMFWYRQDPGLGLRLIYFSYDVKMKEKGDIPEGYSVSREKKERFSLILESASTNQTSMYLCASSTGTTPLHFGNGTRLTVT.

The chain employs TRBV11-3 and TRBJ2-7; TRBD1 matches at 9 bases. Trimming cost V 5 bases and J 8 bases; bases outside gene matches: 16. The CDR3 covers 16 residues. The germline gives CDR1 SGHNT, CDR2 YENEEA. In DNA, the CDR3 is TGTGCCAGCAGCCGAGATCGGGACAGGGTTGCGGGTCAGCAGTACTTC. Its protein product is CASSRDRDRVAGQQYF.

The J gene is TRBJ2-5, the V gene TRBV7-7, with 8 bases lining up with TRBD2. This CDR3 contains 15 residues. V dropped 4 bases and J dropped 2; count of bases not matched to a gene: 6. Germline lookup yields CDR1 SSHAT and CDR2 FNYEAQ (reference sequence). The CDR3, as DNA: TGTGCCAGCAGCTACTCGGGGGGGGTGCAAGAGACCCAGTACTTC. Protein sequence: CASSYSGGVQETQYF.

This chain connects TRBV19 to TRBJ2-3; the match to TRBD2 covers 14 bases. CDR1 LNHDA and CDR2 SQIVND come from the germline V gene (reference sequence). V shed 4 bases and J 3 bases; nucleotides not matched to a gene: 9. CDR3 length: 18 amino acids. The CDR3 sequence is CASSRGLAGDLGTDTQYF. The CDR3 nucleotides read TGTGCCAGTAGTAGGGGACTAGCGGGAGATCTTGGTACAGATACGCAGTATTTT.

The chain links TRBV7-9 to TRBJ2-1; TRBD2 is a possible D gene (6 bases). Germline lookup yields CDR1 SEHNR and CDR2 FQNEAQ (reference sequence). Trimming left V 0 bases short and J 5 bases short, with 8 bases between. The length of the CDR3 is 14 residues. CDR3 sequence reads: CASSLAGGDNEQFF. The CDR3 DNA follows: TGTGCCAGCAGCTTAGCCGGGGGTGACAATGAGCAGTTCTTC.

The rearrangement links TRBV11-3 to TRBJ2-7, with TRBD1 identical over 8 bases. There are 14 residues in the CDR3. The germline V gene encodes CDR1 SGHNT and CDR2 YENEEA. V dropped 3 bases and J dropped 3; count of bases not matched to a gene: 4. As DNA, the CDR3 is TGTGCCAGCAGCTTCTTGACAGGGGTCTACGAGCAGTACTTC. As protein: CASSFLTGVYEQYF.

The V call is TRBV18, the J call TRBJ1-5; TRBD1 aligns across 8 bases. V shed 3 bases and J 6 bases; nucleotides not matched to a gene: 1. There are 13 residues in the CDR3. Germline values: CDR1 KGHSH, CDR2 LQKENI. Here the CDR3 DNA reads TGTGCCAGCTCACCGACAGGGGTTCAGCCCCAGCATTTT. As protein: CASSPTGVQPQHF.

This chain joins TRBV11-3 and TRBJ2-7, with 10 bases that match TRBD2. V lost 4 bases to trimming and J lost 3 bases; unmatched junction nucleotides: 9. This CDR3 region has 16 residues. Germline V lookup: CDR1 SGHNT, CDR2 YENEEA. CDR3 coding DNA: TGTGCCAGCAGCTCGAAAGTAGCGGGAGGAAGCTACGAGCAGTACTTC. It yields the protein CASSSKVAGGSYEQYF.

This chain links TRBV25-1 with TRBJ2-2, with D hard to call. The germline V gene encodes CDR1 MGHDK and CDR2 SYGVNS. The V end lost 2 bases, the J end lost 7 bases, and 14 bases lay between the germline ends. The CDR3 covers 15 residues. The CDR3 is CASSEPTLTGGELFF. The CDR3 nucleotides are TGTGCCAGCAGTGAACCTACGTTGACGGGCGGGGAGCTGTTTTTT.

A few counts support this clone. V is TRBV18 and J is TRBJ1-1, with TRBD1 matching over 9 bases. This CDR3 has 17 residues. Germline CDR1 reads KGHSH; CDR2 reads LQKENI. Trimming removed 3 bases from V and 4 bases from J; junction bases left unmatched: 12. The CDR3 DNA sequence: TGTGCCAGCTCACCTCCGGTCGACAGGGGGTTCGTCACTGAAGCTTTCTTT. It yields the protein CASSPPVDRGFVTEAFF.

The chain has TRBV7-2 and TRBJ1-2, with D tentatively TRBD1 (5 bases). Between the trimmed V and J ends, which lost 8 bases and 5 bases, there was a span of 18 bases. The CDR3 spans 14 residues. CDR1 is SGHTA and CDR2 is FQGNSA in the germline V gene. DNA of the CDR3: TGTGCCAGCTTGGGGGGGTCGGGCCCTTATGGCTACACCTTC. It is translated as CASLGGSGPYGYTF.

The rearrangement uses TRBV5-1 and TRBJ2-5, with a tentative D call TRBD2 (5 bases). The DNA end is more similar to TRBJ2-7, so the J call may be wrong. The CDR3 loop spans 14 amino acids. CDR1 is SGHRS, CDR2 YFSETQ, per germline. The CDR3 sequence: CASSPGSGSYEQYF. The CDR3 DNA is TGCGCCAGCAGCCCGGGGTCAGGCTCCTACGAGCAGTACTTC.

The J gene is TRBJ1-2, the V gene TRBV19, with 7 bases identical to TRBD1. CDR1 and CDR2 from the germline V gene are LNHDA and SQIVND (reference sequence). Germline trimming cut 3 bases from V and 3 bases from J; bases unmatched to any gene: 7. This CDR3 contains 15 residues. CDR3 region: CASSIDRDVHYGYTF. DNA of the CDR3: TGTGCCAGTAGTATTGACAGGGACGTGCACTATGGCTACACCTTC.

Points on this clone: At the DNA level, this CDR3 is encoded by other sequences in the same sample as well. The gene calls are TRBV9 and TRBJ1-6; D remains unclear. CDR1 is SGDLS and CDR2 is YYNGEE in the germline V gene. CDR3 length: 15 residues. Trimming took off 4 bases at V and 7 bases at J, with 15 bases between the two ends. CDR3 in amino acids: CASSSSTLMNSPLHF. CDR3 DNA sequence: TGTGCCAGCAGCTCTTCGACACTGATGAATTCACCCCTCCACTTT.

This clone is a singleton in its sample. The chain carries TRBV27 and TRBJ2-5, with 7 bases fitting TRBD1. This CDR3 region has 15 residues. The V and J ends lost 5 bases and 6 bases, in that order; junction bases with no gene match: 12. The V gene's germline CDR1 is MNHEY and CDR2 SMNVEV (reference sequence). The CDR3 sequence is CASSPPPDRAKTQYF. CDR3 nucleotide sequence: TGTGCCAGCAGTCCACCCCCTGACAGGGCTAAGACCCAGTACTTC.

The CDR3 nucleotides read TGTGCCAGCAGCAAAGAGGCCAGGGGGCGGAACACCATATATTTT. Translated, it gives CASSKEARGRNTIYF. V is TRBV21-1 and J is TRBJ1-3; TRBD1, the D gene given by the table, was not confirmed from the DNA. TRBV21-1 is a recognized pseudogene. The CDR3 covers 15 residues.

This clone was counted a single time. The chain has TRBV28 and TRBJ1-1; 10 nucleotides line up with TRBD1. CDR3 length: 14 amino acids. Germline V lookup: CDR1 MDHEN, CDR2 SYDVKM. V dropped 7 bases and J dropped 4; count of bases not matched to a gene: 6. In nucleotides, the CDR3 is TGTGCCAGCAATGACAGGGGGCCCTCCACTGAAGCTTTCTTT. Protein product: CASNDRGPSTEAFF.

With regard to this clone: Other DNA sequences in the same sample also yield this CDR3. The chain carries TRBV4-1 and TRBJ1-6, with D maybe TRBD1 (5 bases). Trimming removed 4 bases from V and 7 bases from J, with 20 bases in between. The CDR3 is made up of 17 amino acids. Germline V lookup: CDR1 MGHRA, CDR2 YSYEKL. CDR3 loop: CASSLAGRGPTNSPLHF. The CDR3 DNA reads TGCGCCAGCAGCCTAGCGGGGCGGGGACCGACAAATTCACCCCTCCACTTT.

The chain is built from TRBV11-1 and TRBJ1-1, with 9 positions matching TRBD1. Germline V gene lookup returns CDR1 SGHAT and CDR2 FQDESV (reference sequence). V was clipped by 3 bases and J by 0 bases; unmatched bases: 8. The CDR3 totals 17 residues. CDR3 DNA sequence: TGTGCCAGCAGCTTTGCCCCGGGACAGGGAATGAACACTGAAGCTTTCTTT. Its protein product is CASSFAPGQGMNTEAFF.

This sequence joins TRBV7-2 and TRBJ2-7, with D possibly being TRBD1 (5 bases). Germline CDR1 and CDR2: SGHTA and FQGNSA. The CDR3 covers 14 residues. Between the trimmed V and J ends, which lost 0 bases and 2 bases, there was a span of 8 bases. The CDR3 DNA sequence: TGTGCCAGCAGCTTAGCGGTGGGGCCCTACGAGCAGTACTTC. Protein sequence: CASSLAVGPYEQYF.

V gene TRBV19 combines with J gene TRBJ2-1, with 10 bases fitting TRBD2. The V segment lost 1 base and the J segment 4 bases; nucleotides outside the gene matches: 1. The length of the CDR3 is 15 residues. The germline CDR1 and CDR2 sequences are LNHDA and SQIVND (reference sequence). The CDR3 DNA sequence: TGTGCCAGTAGTATAGCTAGCGGGAGTTACAATGAGCAGTTCTTC. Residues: CASSIASGSYNEQFF.

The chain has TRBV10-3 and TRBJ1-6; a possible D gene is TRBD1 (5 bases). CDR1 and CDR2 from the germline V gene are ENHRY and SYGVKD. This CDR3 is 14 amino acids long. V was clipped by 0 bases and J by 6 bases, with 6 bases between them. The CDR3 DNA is TGTGCCATCAGTGAGTCGGGGCCTAATTCACCCCTCCACTTT. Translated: CAISESGPNSPLHF.